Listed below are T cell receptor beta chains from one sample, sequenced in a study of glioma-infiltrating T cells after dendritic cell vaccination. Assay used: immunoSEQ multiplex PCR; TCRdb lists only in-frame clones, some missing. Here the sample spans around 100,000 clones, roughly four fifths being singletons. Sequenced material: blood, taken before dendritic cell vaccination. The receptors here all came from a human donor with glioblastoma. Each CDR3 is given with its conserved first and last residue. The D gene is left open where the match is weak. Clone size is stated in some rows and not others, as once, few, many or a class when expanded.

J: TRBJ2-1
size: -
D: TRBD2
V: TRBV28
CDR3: CASSLWTSGGKSNEQFF
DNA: TGTGCCAGCAGTTTATGGACTAGCGGGGGGAAAAGCAATGAGCAGTTCTTC

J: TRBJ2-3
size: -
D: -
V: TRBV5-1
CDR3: CASSFEEDTQYF
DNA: TGCGCCAGCAGCTTCGAGGAAGATACGCAGTATTTT

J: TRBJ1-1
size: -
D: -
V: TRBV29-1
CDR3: CSVYNTEAFF
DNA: TGCAGCGTTTATAACACTGAAGCTTTCTTT

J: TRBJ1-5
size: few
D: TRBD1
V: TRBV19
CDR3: CASSIRDRGEPQHF
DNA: TGTGCCAGTAGTATTCGGGACAGGGGGGAGCCCCAGCATTTT

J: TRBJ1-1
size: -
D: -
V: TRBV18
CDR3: CASSSGFWDTEAFF
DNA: TGTGCCAGCTCGTCAGGGTTCTGGGACACTGAAGCTTTCTTT

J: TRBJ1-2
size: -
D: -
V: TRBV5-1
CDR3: CASSWGGQGGYGYTF
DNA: TGCGCCAGCAGCTGGGGGGGGCAGGGCGGCTATGGCTACACCTTC

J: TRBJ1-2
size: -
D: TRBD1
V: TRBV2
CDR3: CASKPSGQNYGYTF
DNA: TGTGCCAGTAAACCCTCGGGACAGAACTATGGCTACACCTTC

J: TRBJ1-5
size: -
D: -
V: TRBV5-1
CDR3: CASSPNGGGNQPQHF
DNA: TGCGCCAGCAGCCCCAATGGCGGGGGGAATCAGCCCCAGCATTTT

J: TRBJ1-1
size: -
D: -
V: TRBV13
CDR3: CASSLQGENTEAFF
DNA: TGTGCCAGCAGCTTACAGGGCGAGAACACTGAAGCTTTCTTT

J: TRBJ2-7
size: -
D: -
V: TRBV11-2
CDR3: CASSPTLVWQYF
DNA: TGTGCCAGCAGCCCTACTTTGGTGTGGCAGTACTTC

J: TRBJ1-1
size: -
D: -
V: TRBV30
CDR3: CAWAVGRDRTEAFF
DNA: TGTGCCTGGGCGGTGGGGAGGGATCGGACTGAAGCTTTCTTT

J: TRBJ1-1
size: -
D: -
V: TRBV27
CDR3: CASSLSIRNTEAFF
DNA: TGTGCCAGCAGTTTATCTATCAGGAACACTGAAGCTTTCTTT

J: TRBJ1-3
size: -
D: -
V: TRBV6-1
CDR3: CASSWDTNSGNTIYF
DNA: TGTGCCAGCAGTTGGGACACCAACTCTGGAAACACCATATATTTT

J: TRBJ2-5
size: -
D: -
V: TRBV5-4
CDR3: CASSLDVEGGETQYF
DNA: TGTGCCAGCAGCTTGGATGTGGAGGGGGGGGAGACCCAGTACTTC

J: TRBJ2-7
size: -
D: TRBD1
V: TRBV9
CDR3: CASSVGSGTGTGYYEQYF
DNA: TGTGCCAGCAGCGTAGGATCTGGAACCGGGACAGGGTACTACGAGCAGTACTTC

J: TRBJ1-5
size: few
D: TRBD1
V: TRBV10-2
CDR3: CASSVQGDQPQHF
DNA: TGCGCCAGCAGTGTTCAGGGGGATCAGCCCCAGCATTTT

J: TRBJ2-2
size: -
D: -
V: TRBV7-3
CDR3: CASSLSRGLFF
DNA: TGTGCCAGCAGCTTAAGTCGGGGGCTGTTTTTT

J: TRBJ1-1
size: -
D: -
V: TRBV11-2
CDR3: CASSTGIANTEAFF
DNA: TGTGCCAGCAGCACGGGAATTGCGAACACTGAAGCTTTCTTT

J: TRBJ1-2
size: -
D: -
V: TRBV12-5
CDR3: CASGSRRDTVANYGYTF
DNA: TGTGCTAGTGGTTCACGCCGGGACACGGTAGCTAACTATGGCTACACCTTC

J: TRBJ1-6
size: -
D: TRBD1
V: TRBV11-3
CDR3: CASSVGGQGNSPLHF
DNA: TGTGCCAGCAGCGTAGGGGGACAGGGAAATTCACCCCTCCACTTT

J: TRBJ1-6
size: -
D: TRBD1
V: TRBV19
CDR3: CASSPRDRDSPLHF
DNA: TGTGCCAGTAGCCCACGGGACAGGGACTCACCCCTCCACTTT

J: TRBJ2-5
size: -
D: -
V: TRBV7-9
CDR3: CASSLGMGAETQYF
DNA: TGTGCCAGCAGCTTAGGAATGGGGGCAGAGACCCAGTACTTC

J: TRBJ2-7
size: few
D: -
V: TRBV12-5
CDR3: CASGLVFGGVYEQYF
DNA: TGTGCTAGTGGTTTGGTATTCGGTGGAGTTTACGAGCAGTACTTC

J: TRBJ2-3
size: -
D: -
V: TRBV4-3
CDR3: CASSRTGTFGDTQYF
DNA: TGCGCCAGCAGCCGGACCGGGACATTTGGAGATACGCAGTATTTT